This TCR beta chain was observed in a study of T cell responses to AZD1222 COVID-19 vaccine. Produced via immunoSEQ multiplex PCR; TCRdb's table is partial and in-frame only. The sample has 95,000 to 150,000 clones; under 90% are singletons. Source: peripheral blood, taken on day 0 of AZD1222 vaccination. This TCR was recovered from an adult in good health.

The CDR3 spells CASSLATGVNEKLFF. CDR3 in DNA: TGCGCCAGCAGCTTGGCGACAGGGGTTAATGAAAAACTGTTTTTT. V gene TRBV5-1 combines with J gene TRBJ1-4, with TRBD1 matching 8 bases. CDR3 length equals 15 residues. J gave up 4 bases and V 0 bases, and 2 bases lay outside the gene matches. Germline assignment: CDR1 SGHRS and CDR2 YFSETQ.